This T cell receptor beta chain was captured by sequencing in a study of regulatory T cells in long-lasting Graves disease. The time point: newly diagnosed GD, antithyroid drugs for less than 3 months. There was RNA extracted from PBMCs, and the TCR library was made from it. General study points: Persistent cases favored TRBV28, TRBJ1-2 and TRBJ2-5. Shared public clonotypes totalled about 2,600 in persistent patients, compared with 966 in new patients.

Investigators prepared the TCR beta libraries by applying iRepertoire HTBI primers and Arm-PCR of CDR3 regions. Original analysis: In the combined samples, 50 to 75 TRBV and under 15 TRBJ segments were identified. TCRdb reanalysed the multiplex PCR reads using MiXCR and keeps one entry per CDR3 protein. The V and J calls were determined by TCRdb, not by the authors. Of some 370,000 distinct CDR3 sequences in the sample, about 11% were seen once. This clonotype was found many times. No antigen is known for it. The V gene end was trimmed by 0 bases and the J gene end by 3 bases; junction bases not matched to a gene: 5. Germline V gene sequence: CDR1 DFQATT, CDR2 SNEGSKA (reference sequence). The CDR3 spans 15 residues. Another study also made use of these data, one on T cells in Graves' hyperthyroidism and ophthalmopathy. That report notes: Thyroid ultrasound and orbital computed tomography, with clinical symptoms and serum thyroxine and TRAb, informed diagnoses.

The receptor was isolated from a young woman with Graves disease. Sample: peripheral blood mononuclear cells (PBMCs), taken at new diagnosis, from a patient treated with antithyroid drugs. The genes are TRBV20-1 and TRBJ1-1, with 9 bases matching TRBD1. The CDR3 DNA is TGCAGTGCTAGAGAAACAGGGGGCTGGGACACTGAAGCTTTCTTT. It is translated as CSARETGGWDTEAFF.